The rows below give T cell receptor beta chains drawn from one sample of a study of blood T cell repertoires in COVID-19. Measured with immunoSEQ multiplex PCR; TCRdb has only the in-frame clones, and not every one. The sample shows roughly 120,000 clones, 88% of them seen only once. The source material was peripheral blood. These receptors came from a woman between 45 and 65 years old with active or convalescent COVID-19. The CDR3 runs from the conserved cysteine through the conserved F or W. The D gene is left open where the match is weak. Expanded clones are given a class, and other clones once, few, many or no size at all.

d_call j_call clone_size v_call cdr3_aa cdr3_nt
TRBD1 TRBJ1-1 - TRBV6-5 CASSYGTENTEAFF TGTGCCAGCAGTTACGGGACAGAGAACACTGAAGCTTTCTTT
TRBD2 TRBJ2-3 - TRBV7-9 CASSSSGRVQDTQYF TGTGCCAGCAGCTCAAGCGGGAGGGTCCAGGATACGCAGTATTTT
TRBD2 TRBJ2-3 - TRBV7-9 CASSLASGLGIASTDTQYF TGTGCCAGCAGCTTAGCCTCGGGACTAGGTATCGCTAGCACAGATACGCAGTATTTT
- TRBJ2-7 - TRBV2 CATGGTESGAYEQYF TGTGCCACCGGCGGGACCGAGTCGGGAGCCTACGAGCAGTACTTC
- TRBJ2-7 - TRBV7-2 CASSLGLVGRAYEQYF TGTGCCAGCAGCTTAGGCCTAGTTGGGAGAGCCTACGAGCAGTACTTC
- TRBJ2-5 once TRBV4-2 CASSPHAGDQETQYF TGTGCCAGCAGCCCACATGCGGGCGACCAAGAGACCCAGTACTTC
- TRBJ1-3 few TRBV19 CASSTGNLQTQISGNTIYF TGTGCCAGCTCAACGGGAAACCTCCAAACACAAATCTCTGGAAACACCATATATTTT
TRBD2 TRBJ2-3 - TRBV10-3 CAKTSGRANSTDTQYF TGTGCCAAAACTAGCGGGAGGGCTAATAGCACAGATACGCAGTATTTT
- TRBJ2-7 - TRBV9 CASSVGPGVGSYEQYF TGTGCCAGCAGCGTAGGTCCGGGAGTGGGGTCCTACGAGCAGTACTTC
TRBD2 TRBJ2-1 - TRBV4-3 CASSQDKGLAASYNEQFF TGCGCCAGCAGCCAAGATAAGGGACTAGCGGCCTCCTACAATGAGCAGTTCTTC
- TRBJ2-2 - TRBV5-6 CASSFRAAGNTGELFF TGTGCCAGCAGCTTCCGGGCCGCGGGGAACACCGGGGAGCTGTTTTTT
TRBD2 TRBJ2-5 - TRBV30 CAWSRTSGFQETQYF TGTGCCTGGAGCCGGACTAGCGGTTTCCAAGAGACCCAGTACTTC
- TRBJ2-3 once TRBV19 CASSFRGSADTQYF TGTGCCAGTAGTTTTCGGGGGTCGGCAGATACGCAGTATTTT
TRBD1 TRBJ1-4 - TRBV18 CASSPLRDSNEKLFF TGTGCCAGCTCACCACTCAGGGACAGTAATGAAAAACTGTTTTTT
- TRBJ1-3 - TRBV30 CAWSPNSGNTIYF TGTGCCTGGAGTCCCAACTCTGGAAACACCATATATTTT
TRBD1 TRBJ1-1 - TRBV9 CASSVDGQGGTEAFF TGTGCCAGCAGCGTAGACGGACAGGGGGGCACTGAAGCTTTCTTT
- TRBJ2-3 - TRBV18 CASSRGPTDTQYF TGTGCCAGCTCACGCGGGCCCACAGATACGCAGTATTTT
TRBD2 TRBJ2-7 once TRBV15 CATSSSLLAGTNEQYF TGTGCCACCAGCAGTTCCCTACTAGCGGGGACCAACGAGCAGTACTTC
TRBD1 TRBJ2-3 - TRBV7-3 CASSSTGQGLSADTQYF TGTGCCAGCAGCTCTACAGGACAGGGTCTCTCCGCGGATACGCAGTATTTT
- TRBJ2-1 - TRBV3-1/TRBV3-2 CASSQGRSNEQFF TGTGCCAGCAGCCAAGGGAGATCCAATGAGCAGTTCTTC
TRBD1 TRBJ2-7 - TRBV28 CASSLFGTGVAYEQYF TGTGCCAGCAGTTTATTTGGGACAGGGGTGGCCTACGAGCAGTACTTC
- TRBJ2-5 - TRBV28 CASSPGAGARETQYF TGTGCCAGCAGCCCTGGGGCAGGGGCTAGAGAGACCCAGTACTTC
TRBD2 TRBJ2-1 - TRBV3-1/TRBV3-2 CASSHGLAEGGFF TGTGCCAGCAGCCATGGACTAGCGGAAGGGGGGTTCTTC
- TRBJ1-2 - TRBV27 CASSFLGGDGYTF TGTGCCAGCAGTTTCTTGGGGGGGGATGGCTACACCTTC
- TRBJ1-1 - TRBV27 CASRTTGTTEAFF TGTGCCAGCAGAACCACAGGGACCACTGAAGCTTTCTTT
TRBD2 TRBJ2-1 - TRBV6-2/TRBV6-3 CASSSSGRRNEQFF TGTGCCAGCAGTTCTAGCGGGAGGCGCAATGAGCAGTTCTTC
- TRBJ1-5 - TRBV28 CASSLLGQYSNQPQHF TGTGCCAGCAGTTTGTTAGGACAGTATAGCAATCAGCCCCAGCATTTT
TRBD2 TRBJ2-1 few TRBV4-3 CASSQGTSGYNEQFF TGCGCCAGCAGCCAAGGGACTAGCGGCTACAATGAGCAGTTCTTC
- TRBJ1-4 - TRBV6-5 CASSTREGEKLFF TGTGCCAGCAGTACCCGGGAGGGTGAAAAACTGTTTTTT
TRBD2 TRBJ2-7 once TRBV7-3 CASSRGTSGGKQYF TGTGCCAGCAGCCGCGGGACTAGCGGGGGTAAGCAGTACTTC
- TRBJ1-5 - TRBV6-5 CASSNYRGDQPQHF TGTGCCAGCAGCAACTACCGGGGGGACCAGCCCCAGCATTTT
TRBD1 TRBJ2-5 - TRBV29-1 CSVELGQGGETQYF TGCAGCGTTGAATTAGGACAGGGGGGGGAGACCCAGTACTTC
- TRBJ2-7 - TRBV7-6 CASSLEPLVEQYF TGTGCCAGCAGCTTAGAACCTTTAGTCGAGCAGTACTTC